This T cell receptor (beta chain) was recorded in a study of T cell responses to AZD1222 COVID-19 vaccine. V was pared by 3 bases and J by 7 bases, with 15 bases between. Germline V gene sequence: CDR1 SNHLY, CDR2 FYNNEI. The CDR3 loop spans 14 amino acids. This clone was detected once. Sequencing was performed with immunoSEQ multiplex PCR; in TCRdb, only in-frame clones are kept and a portion is missing. The table shows 96,000 or so clones, with 75% to 90% occurring only once. The rearrangement links TRBV2 to TRBJ1-2, with D possibly TRBD1 on 6 matching bases. The receptor was isolated from an adult in good health. Specimen: peripheral blood, collected on day 0 of AZD1222 vaccination. CDR3 residues: CASSEIYRVGGYTF. The DNA of the CDR3 is TGTGCCAGCAGTGAGATATACAGGGTGGGTGGCTACACCTTC.